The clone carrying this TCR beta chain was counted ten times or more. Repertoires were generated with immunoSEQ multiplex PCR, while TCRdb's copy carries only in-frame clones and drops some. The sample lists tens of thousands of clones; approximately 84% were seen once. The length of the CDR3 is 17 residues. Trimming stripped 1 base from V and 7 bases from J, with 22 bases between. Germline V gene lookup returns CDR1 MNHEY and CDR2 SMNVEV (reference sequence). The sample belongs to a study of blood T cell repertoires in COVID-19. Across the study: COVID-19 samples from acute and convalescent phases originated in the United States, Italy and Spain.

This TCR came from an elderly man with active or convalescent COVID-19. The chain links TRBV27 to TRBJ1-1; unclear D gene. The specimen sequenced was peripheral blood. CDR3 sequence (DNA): TGTGCCAGCAGTTTATGGCCGGGAACTACCGCCCAACGTGAAGCTTTCTTT. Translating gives CASSLWPGTTAQREAFF.